Presented here are 11 T cell receptor beta chains from one specimen sequenced in a study of cytomegalovirus exposure and HLA in healthy donors. Amplification used 60 Vbeta primers and 13 Jbeta primers. The repertoire was sequenced with immunoSEQ multiplex PCR; TCRdb's copy has only in-frame clones and lacks some. This sample carries approximately 67,000 clones, 75% to 90% of them seen once, and the ten largest clones take about an eighth. Material for sequencing was PBMCs. Every receptor here comes from a woman in her 30s in good health and CMV-seropositive.

J is TRBJ1-2 and V is TRBV27, with D perhaps TRBD1 (5 bases). Looked up from germline, CDR1 is MNHEY and CDR2 is SMNVEV (reference sequence). V shed 1 base and J shed 6 bases, with 12 bases lying between them. The CDR3 loop spans 14 amino acids. For the CDR3, the DNA is TGTGCCAGCAGTTTATTAGGGGTTGGAGATGGCTACACCTTC. Translated, it gives CASSLLGVGDGYTF.

The chain employs TRBV28 and TRBJ1-1, with D perhaps matching TRBD1 (6 bases). Looked up from germline, CDR1 is MDHEN and CDR2 is SYDVKM. V was trimmed by 7 bases and J by 0 bases, leaving 12 bases between them. This CDR3 region has 14 residues. The CDR3 sequence: CASNNHRVNTEAFF. CDR3 nucleotides: TGTGCCAGCAATAACCACAGGGTGAACACTGAAGCTTTCTTT.

The chain is built from TRBV5-8 and TRBJ2-1, with TRBD2 matching over 14 bases. CDR1 is SGHTS and CDR2 is YDEGEE in the germline V gene. The J segment lost 6 bases and the V segment lost 4 bases, leaving 3 bases of the junction unmatched. The CDR3 runs to 15 residues. The CDR3 loop is CASSPGTSGGNEQFF. The DNA for the CDR3 is TGTGCCAGCAGCCCGGGGACTAGCGGGGGCAATGAGCAGTTCTTC.

The CDR3 reads CASNGAMNTEAFF. In DNA, the CDR3 is TGCGCCAGCAATGGGGCTATGAACACTGAAGCTTTCTTT. The rearrangement joins TRBV10-2 to TRBJ1-1; maybe TRBD1 (5 bases). Trimming removed 7 bases from V and 0 bases from J, with 9 bases in between. CDR3 size: 13 residues. Germline V gives CDR1 WSHSY, CDR2 SAAADI.

V gene TRBV5-1 combines with J gene TRBJ1-2, with 11 nucleotides matching TRBD1. Germline CDR1 and CDR2: SGHRS and YFSETQ. The trim removed 4 bases at V and 6 bases at J, leaving 11 bases unmatched. The CDR3 totals 16 residues. DNA for the CDR3: TGCGCCAGCAGCACACGAGCCCAGGGACAGGGGGATGGCTACACCTTC. It translates to CASSTRAQGQGDGYTF.

CDR3 in DNA: TGTGCCAGCAGCTTAATTTTAACCGGGGAGCAGTTCTTC. Translation: CASSLILTGEQFF. The chain is built from TRBV7-3 and TRBJ2-1; D gene ambiguous. The CDR3 has 13 amino acids. In germline, CDR1 is SGHTA, CDR2 FQGTGA. Trimming stripped 1 base from V and 10 bases from J, with 11 bases between.

The CDR3 loop reads CASSPGTFAGELFF. As DNA, the CDR3 is TGTGCCAGCAGTCCCGGGACTTTCGCCGGGGAGCTGTTTTTT. V usage is TRBV6-5 and J usage is TRBJ2-2, with D possibly matching TRBD2 (6 bases). The CDR3 runs to 14 residues. V was trimmed by 5 bases and J by 6 bases, leaving 13 bases between them. Germline CDR1 is MNHEY and CDR2 is SVGAGI.

Regarding this clone: Compared with germline, one end of the junction differs, possibly owing to a read error. The chain has TRBV19 and TRBJ2-3; 7 nucleotides match TRBD2. Germline loops: CDR1 LNHDA, CDR2 SQIVND (reference sequence). This CDR3 spans 16 amino acids. The CDR3 DNA follows: TGTGCCGGTAGTATGAGCGGGGCAGCCCAGACAGATACGCAGTATTTT. Residues: CAGSMSGAAQTDTQYF.

In this sample, this clone turned up a few times. The rearrangement links TRBV5-6 to TRBJ2-7; TRBD1 matches 9 bases. The CDR3 is made up of 14 amino acids. In germline, CDR1 is SGHDT, CDR2 YYEEEE. V shed 2 bases and J 4 bases; nucleotides not matched to a gene: 4. CDR3 DNA: TGTGCCAGCAGCTTTCGACAGGGGGGGTACGAGCAGTACTTC. Its translation is CASSFRQGGYEQYF.

The J gene is TRBJ2-1, the V gene TRBV4-2, with 9 bases matching TRBD2. J gave up 7 bases and V 0 bases, and 10 bases lay outside the gene matches. The CDR3 is 17 residues long. Germline-derived CDR1 and CDR2 are LGHNA and YNFKEQ. CDR3 residues: CASSQDMIAGVGNEQFF. For the CDR3, the DNA is TGTGCCAGCAGCCAAGATATGATAGCGGGAGTGGGGAATGAGCAGTTCTTC.

This clone was seen just once. The chain recombines TRBV19 with TRBJ2-2, with TRBD2 matching over 7 bases. V lost 3 bases and J lost 7; bases outside the gene matches: 2. The CDR3 length is 13 residues. Germline V CDR1 and CDR2: LNHDA, SQIVND (reference sequence). This chain's CDR3 is CASSIPGGGELFF. In nucleotides, the CDR3 is TGTGCCAGTAGTATTCCGGGGGGCGGGGAGCTGTTTTTT.